A selection of T cell receptor beta chains follows, all from one sample in a study of blood T cell repertoires in COVID-19. The data were produced by immunoSEQ multiplex PCR, yet TCRdb's version contains in-frame clones alone and is incomplete. The sample lists over 350,000 clones, about 90% occurring once. The sample comprised PBMCs or T cells enriched from blood (not recorded which). These receptors originate from a woman between 18 and 30 years old with acute COVID-19. Both conserved end residues are part of each CDR3. D genes are given only for firm matches. Not all rows give a size; the values are once, few, many and, for expanded clones, a class.

D	V	size	J	DNA	CDR3
TRBD2	TRBV5-1	-	TRBJ2-1	TGCGCCAGCAGCCCGGGGACTAGCGGAAATGAGCAGTTCTTC	CASSPGTSGNEQFF
TRBD1	TRBV7-2	-	TRBJ2-7	TGTGCCAGCAGGGACAGGGGGCCCTACGAGCAGTACTTC	CASRDRGPYEQYF
-	TRBV20-1	-	TRBJ2-7	TGCAGTGCTAGTAGGCTAGAGTCGAGGTACGAGCAGTACTTC	CSASRLESRYEQYF
-	TRBV27	-	TRBJ1-2	TGTGCCAGCACCAAAAACAGGGAAAAAGGCTACACCTTC	CASTKNREKGYTF
TRBD1	TRBV5-1	-	TRBJ2-1	TGCGCCAGCAGCCAAGGGACAGGCCAAAATGAGCAGTTCTTC	CASSQGTGQNEQFF
TRBD1	TRBV19	-	TRBJ1-2	TGTGCCAGTAGAGAGGGACAGGCAAGCTATGGCTACACCTTC	CASREGQASYGYTF
-	TRBV19	-	TRBJ1-4	TGTGCCAGTAGTATCCGGACTGATGGAGAAAAACTGTTTTTT	CASSIRTDGEKLFF
-	TRBV4-1	few	TRBJ1-5	TGCGCCAGCAGCCAAGAAGAGGGCAGGCCAACTTTTAATCAGCCCCAGCATTTT	CASSQEEGRPTFNQPQHF
-	TRBV7-2	-	TRBJ2-7	TGTGCCAGCAGCTTAGGGAGGACTCTGGGAGAGCAGTACTTC	CASSLGRTLGEQYF
TRBD2	TRBV25-1	-	TRBJ2-1	TGTGCCAGCAGTCGGGACTACACGGAAAATGAGCAGTTCTTC	CASSRDYTENEQFF
-	TRBV7-9	-	TRBJ1-4	TGTGCCAGCAGACCCCGGGGTGGGGTTGATGAAAAACTGTTTTTT	CASRPRGGVDEKLFF
-	TRBV19	-	TRBJ1-6	TGTGCCAGTAGTGTCAGGGATCCGGTCCACTTT	CASSVRDPVHF
-	TRBV6-5	-	TRBJ2-7	TGTGCCAGCAGTTACTCGACAGGTTACGAGCAGTACTTC	CASSYSTGYEQYF
TRBD1	TRBV10-1	-	TRBJ1-2	TGCGCCAGCAGTGAGCCCACGACAGGGCAACCCGGCTATGGCTACACCTTC	CASSEPTTGQPGYGYTF
TRBD2	TRBV7-9	-	TRBJ2-1	TGTGCCAGCAGCCCCACTAGCGGGGGTAGAGATGAGCAGTTCTTC	CASSPTSGGRDEQFF
TRBD1	TRBV2	-	TRBJ2-1	TGTGCCAGCAGTGTAGACAGGGGGCGTAGTAATGAGCAGTTCTTC	CASSVDRGRSNEQFF
-	TRBV2	-	TRBJ2-1	TGTGCCAGCAGTCAATACAATGAGCAGTTCTTC	CASSQYNEQFF
-	TRBV6-5	-	TRBJ1-5	TGTGCCAGCGGGCAGGGTAATCAGCCCCAGCATTTT	CASGQGNQPQHF
-	TRBV10-2	few	TRBJ1-4	TGCGCCAGCAGTGGGACATCAACTAATGAAAAACTGTTTTTT	CASSGTSTNEKLFF
TRBD1	TRBV12-5	-	TRBJ2-2	TGTGCTAGTGGTTTGAACTGGACAGGACGCACCGGGGAGCTGTTTTTT	CASGLNWTGRTGELFF
TRBD2	TRBV14	few	TRBJ2-5	TGTGCCAGCAGCCATCCCGGGAGGGGAGAGACCCAGTACTTC	CASSHPGRGETQYF
-	TRBV24-1	-	TRBJ2-1	TGTGCCACCAGTGATTATCCTCCGGGGGATGAGCAGTTCTTC	CATSDYPPGDEQFF
TRBD1	TRBV7-9	-	TRBJ2-5	TGTGCCAGCAGCCCCGGACAGGGAGGACAAGAGACCCAGTACTTC	CASSPGQGGQETQYF
-	TRBV4-1	-	TRBJ1-2	TGCGCCAGCAGCCAAGACCGGGGAGATGGCTACACCTTC	CASSQDRGDGYTF
-	TRBV10-3	-	TRBJ1-6	TGTGCCATCAGCGATCAGGGCGATAGATCACCCCTCCACTTT	CAISDQGDRSPLHF
-	TRBV28	once	TRBJ1-5	TGTGCCAGCAGTTTACGTATCCCAAGGAGTCAGCCCCAGCATTTT	CASSLRIPRSQPQHF
TRBD2	TRBV4-1	once	TRBJ2-1	TGCGCCAGCAGCCAAGGACTAGCGGGGGGGTCCCCCTACAATGAGCAGTTCTTC	CASSQGLAGGSPYNEQFF